What follows describes a single TCR beta chain. The sample comes from a study of shared clonotypes between healthy human individuals. As for the study in general: Those who served as donors were a couple of women and three men between the ages of 18 and 49. The study used three CD4 naive, three CD4 memory, two CD8 naive and one CD8 memory plate per donor.

Sorted-subset replicate PCR reactions were performed with around 200 ng DNA, corresponding to roughly 29,000 T cell genomes. Clones were sequenced by immunoSEQ multiplex PCR, and TCRdb holds only the in-frame ones, with some missing. The sample includes approximately 1.4 million clones, approximately 98% seen only once; the top ten take less than 0.55%. The J segment lost 5 bases and the V segment lost 2 bases, leaving 7 bases of the junction unmatched. CDR1 is MGHRA, CDR2 YSYEKL, per germline. The CDR3 sequence is 16 residues long. The TCR sequence derives from a man under 40 in good health. Sequencing was performed on naive CD4+ T cells sorted from blood. This sample's subset: CD45RA+ positively selected. The chain links TRBV4-1 to TRBJ2-2; TRBD1 agrees at 8 bases. The CDR3: CASSQIDRGDTGELFF. CDR3 DNA: TGCGCCAGCAGCCAAATTGACAGGGGAGATACCGGGGAGCTGTTTTTT.